These 9 T cell receptor beta chains came from one sample sequenced in a study of cytomegalovirus exposure and HLA in healthy donors. Some clones are missing from TCRdb's copy, which holds only in-frame ones; the method was immunoSEQ multiplex PCR. The sample holds more than 300,000 clones, just over 85% seen once. The sample consisted of PBMCs. All receptors come from a woman younger than 35 in good health and CMV-seronegative.

V gene TRBV4-1 combines with J gene TRBJ2-2; D not resolved. Germline CDR1 and CDR2: MGHRA and YSYEKL. This CDR3 has 16 residues. The V end lost 1 base, the J end lost 3 bases, and 12 bases lay between the germline ends. The CDR3, as DNA: TGCGCCAGCAGCCAAGCCCCTAGGTTGTACACCGGGGAGCTGTTTTTT. It codes for CASSQAPRLYTGELFF.

The rearrangement joins TRBV5-6 to TRBJ1-1; D is undetermined. The V gene lost 4 bases and the J gene lost 1 base, with 11 bases spanning the gap. This CDR3 is 14 amino acids long. Germline lookup yields CDR1 SGHDT and CDR2 YYEEEE. The CDR3 region is CASSLAYGNTEAFF. As DNA, the CDR3 is TGTGCCAGCAGCCTGGCTTACGGGAACACTGAAGCTTTCTTT.

This clone was seen a handful of times. Written as DNA, the CDR3 is TGTGCCAGCTCACCAAGCGGGGTGACCTACGAGCAGTACTTC. Its translation is CASSPSGVTYEQYF. The gene calls are TRBV18 and TRBJ2-7; 7 nucleotides match TRBD2. CDR3 size: 14 residues. CDR1 is KGHSH and CDR2 is LQKENI in the germline V gene. V lost 2 bases to trimming and J lost 2 bases; unmatched junction nucleotides: 3.

This clone was found a few times. The gene calls are TRBV4-1 and TRBJ1-2; tentatively, D is TRBD1 (6 bases). This CDR3 is 16 amino acids long. Germline CDR1 MGHRA, CDR2 YSYEKL. V lost 1 base, J lost 0 bases, and 12 bases lay in between. The CDR3 DNA sequence: TGCGCCAGCAGCCAAGGGACAGTCTTAGCTAACTATGGCTACACCTTC. Its protein is CASSQGTVLANYGYTF.

The chain carries TRBV6-1 and TRBJ1-2; 10 nucleotides align to TRBD1. Germline lookup yields CDR1 MNHNS and CDR2 SASEGT. V lost 1 base, J lost 5 bases, and 1 base stayed unmatched. The CDR3 totals 14 residues. This CDR3 reads CASSEGGQGYGYTF. Written as DNA, the CDR3 is TGTGCCAGCAGTGAAGGGGGACAGGGGTATGGCTACACCTTC.

The chain joins TRBV27 to TRBJ2-2; 14 bases are a match to TRBD2. This CDR3 comprises 16 residues. V dropped 6 bases and J dropped 5; count of bases not matched to a gene: 5. The germline CDR1 and CDR2 sequences are MNHEY and SMNVEV (reference sequence). This chain's CDR3 is CASSPWTSGRTGELFF. In DNA form, the CDR3 reads TGTGCCAGCAGCCCCTGGACTAGCGGGAGGACCGGGGAGCTGTTTTTT.

The J gene is TRBJ1-5, the V gene TRBV6-5; 8 positions match TRBD1. The V and J ends lost 10 bases and 5 bases, in that order; junction bases with no gene match: 7. Germline V gene lookup returns CDR1 MNHEY and CDR2 SVGAGI. There are 13 residues in the CDR3. CDR3 residues: CATKQGVHQPQHF. Here the CDR3 DNA reads TGTGCCACCAAACAGGGGGTACATCAGCCCCAGCATTTT.

The chain couples TRBV10-3 to TRBJ2-1, with a possible D match to TRBD2 (5 bases). V lost 0 bases to trimming and J lost 3 bases, with 12 bases between them. Germline assignment: CDR1 ENHRY and CDR2 SYGVKD. The CDR3 consists of 16 residues. The CDR3 DNA sequence: TGTGCCATCAGTGAGTCCGTGGGAGACGGCTACAATGAGCAGTTCTTC. Protein sequence: CAISESVGDGYNEQFF.

V gene TRBV9 combines with J gene TRBJ1-2; D unresolved. V was pared by 4 bases and J by 0 bases, with 16 bases between. CDR1 is SGDLS and CDR2 is YYNGEE in the germline V gene. CDR3 length: 16 residues. The CDR3 DNA reads as TGTGCCAGCAGCATAGGATCCCCGCTAGCTAACTATGGCTACACCTTC. Translated: CASSIGSPLANYGYTF.